This T cell receptor (beta chain) was profiled in a study of cytomegalovirus exposure and HLA in healthy donors. The CDR3 contains 16 residues. The junction had 8 bases not matched to a gene; V was cut back by 4 bases and J by 8 bases. The germline V gene encodes CDR1 MGHRA and CDR2 YSYEKL. Study outcomes and limitations: The authors assumed roughly uniform sequencing depth across donors for presence/absence analyses. Later on, a genetic analysis was performed. It linked a missense variant in DCLRE1C with V- and J-gene trimming of TCR beta.

PCR used 60 Vbeta primers and 13 Jbeta primers. In the original processing: Later, an analysis found 80 million or so unique TCR beta chains, and some 10 million of these were shared. Sequencing used immunoSEQ multiplex PCR; TCRdb keeps in-frame clones, though not all of them. That table gives V, J and clone size, and the DNA gave D and trimming. The table records about 170,000 clones, roughly two thirds of them present only once. This clone was counted a single time. Its antigen remains unknown. Sequenced: PBMCs. The rearrangement uses TRBV4-1 and TRBJ2-1; 13 bases are a match to TRBD2. The receptor comes from a woman in her late teens or twenties in good health and CMV-seropositive. CDR3 amino acids: CASSLRTSGGSDEQFF. CDR3 DNA sequence: TGCGCCAGCAGCCTCCGGACTAGCGGGGGTAGCGATGAGCAGTTCTTC.